These 23 T cell receptor beta chains were sequenced from one sample in a study of blood T cell repertoires in COVID-19. Profiling relied on immunoSEQ multiplex PCR, and the TCRdb table lists in-frame clones only, not all of them. Altogether 70,000 or so clones are present, roughly 84% being singletons, with the ten largest covering roughly a tenth. Sequencing was performed on peripheral blood. The receptors originated from a woman between 18 and 29 years old with acute or convalescent COVID-19.

The chain is built from TRBV9 and TRBJ2-2; weak D call: TRBD2 (6 bases). Germline loops: CDR1 SGDLS, CDR2 YYNGEE. With 3 bases removed from V and 3 bases from J, the gap between germline ends came to 15 bases. The CDR3 loop spans 16 amino acids. The CDR3 is CASSASGGTYTGELFF. CDR3 sequence (DNA): TGTGCCAGCAGCGCCTCTGGGGGGACCTACACCGGGGAGCTGTTTTTT.

The V gene is TRBV5-1, the J gene TRBJ2-7; perhaps TRBD2 as D (7 bases). Germline CDR1 is SGHRS and CDR2 is YFSETQ. This CDR3 comprises 14 residues. V was cut by 0 bases and J by 6 bases, with 13 bases left in between. The CDR3 protein is CASSLDRGGAEQYF. The CDR3 DNA sequence: TGCGCCAGCAGCTTGGATAGGGGGGGCGCCGAGCAGTACTTC. The full variable domain, rest sourced from reference TRBV5-1 and TRBJ2-7, is KAGVTQTPRYLIKTRGQQVTLSCSPISGHRSVSWYQQTPGQGLQFLFEYFSETQRNKGNFPGRFSGRQFSNSRSEMNVSTLELGDSALYLCASSLDRGGAEQYFGPGTRLTVT.

J is TRBJ1-1 and V is TRBV7-2; maybe TRBD1 (6 bases). The CDR3 spans 14 residues. The germline V and J ends were trimmed by 4 bases and 10 bases, with 19 bases remaining between them. Germline V gives CDR1 SGHTA, CDR2 FQGNSA. CDR3 coding DNA: TGTGCCAGCAGCTCGAACAGGGTCCGAATGGCAGCTTTCTTT. As protein: CASSSNRVRMAAFF.

The chain combines TRBV9 with TRBJ2-7; 7 bases line up with TRBD1. Looked up from germline, CDR1 is SGDLS and CDR2 is YYNGEE. J lost 5 bases, V lost 4 bases, and 6 bases had no gene match. This CDR3 comprises 13 residues. The CDR3 loop reads CASSQTGMDEQYF. CDR3 in DNA: TGTGCCAGCAGCCAGACAGGGATGGACGAGCAGTACTTC.

CDR3 DNA sequence: TGTGCCAGCAGTTACTCAGGGGGGAACACTGAAGCTTTCTTT. This encodes CASSYSGGNTEAFF. The chain joins TRBV6-6 to TRBJ1-1; D might be TRBD1 (6 bases). Germline V CDR1 and CDR2: MNHNY, SVGAGI (reference sequence). CDR3 length: 14 residues. Between the trimmed V and J ends, which lost 0 bases and 1 base, there was a span of 6 bases.

The chain links TRBV7-2 to TRBJ2-1; 7 bases fit TRBD1. The CDR3 has 15 residues. Germline values: CDR1 SGHTA, CDR2 FQGNSA. After removal of 8 bases from V and 6 bases from J, the junction contained 13 bases not matched to a gene. CDR3 DNA sequence: TGTGCCAGCCGGATTCAAGGGAACAGGGGCAATGAGCAGTTCTTC. Protein product: CASRIQGNRGNEQFF.

V gene TRBV7-2 combines with J gene TRBJ2-5, with TRBD2 matching over 11 bases. Germline values: CDR1 SGHTA, CDR2 FQGNSA. V was pared by 0 bases and J by 2 bases, with 2 bases of the junction left unmatched. The CDR3 extends over 16 amino acids. Written as DNA, the CDR3 is TGTGCCAGCAGCTTAGCTCTAGCGGGAGGACAAGAGACCCAGTACTTC. It codes for CASSLALAGGQETQYF.

J is TRBJ1-5 and V is TRBV28, with unresolved D. The germline V and J ends were trimmed by 5 bases and 6 bases, with 11 bases remaining between them. Germline V CDR1 and CDR2: MDHEN, SYDVKM. The CDR3 has 13 residues. CDR3 bases: TGTGCCAGCAGTCCAGATGCGGGTCAGCCCCAGCATTTT. It specifies CASSPDAGQPQHF.

The rearrangement links TRBV28 to TRBJ2-1, with D tentatively TRBD1 (6 bases). There are 14 residues in the CDR3. Germline values: CDR1 MDHEN, CDR2 SYDVKM. The V end lost 3 bases, the J end lost 3 bases, and 9 bases lay between the germline ends. As DNA, the CDR3 is TGTGCCAGCAGTTTTGGCAGGGGCTACAATGAGCAGTTCTTC. It codes for CASSFGRGYNEQFF.

This chain uses TRBV4-3 with TRBJ1-2; 8 positions match TRBD1. In germline, CDR1 is LGHNA, CDR2 YSLEER. The CDR3 totals 15 residues. The junction had 1 base not matched to a gene; V was cut back by 1 base and J by 0 bases. CDR3 in DNA: TGCGCCAGCAGCCAAGGGACAGGGTCTAACTATGGCTACACCTTC. The encoded protein is CASSQGTGSNYGYTF.

The J gene is TRBJ2-7, the V gene TRBV4-2; D gene uncertain. V was shortened by 0 bases and J by 0 bases, with 9 bases between the two germline ends. The CDR3 length is 15 residues. The germline gives CDR1 LGHNA, CDR2 YNFKEQ. The CDR3 sequence is CASSQERGNSYEQYF. The CDR3 DNA sequence: TGTGCCAGCAGCCAAGAACGTGGCAACTCCTACGAGCAGTACTTC.

This chain connects TRBV28 to TRBJ1-5; the D gene is possibly TRBD1 (5 bases). Germline CDR1 and CDR2: MDHEN and SYDVKM. The CDR3 consists of 15 residues. V was pared by 3 bases and J by 2 bases, with 11 bases between. CDR3 DNA: TGTGCCAGCAGTTTTGGGGGGAATGGCAATCAGCCCCAGCATTTT. It translates to CASSFGGNGNQPQHF.

This clone has only one observation. V is TRBV5-1 and J is TRBJ2-5, with 10 positions matching TRBD2. There are 14 residues in the CDR3. The trim removed 4 bases at V and 3 bases at J, leaving 3 bases unmatched. Germline V gene data show CDR1 as SGHRS and CDR2 as YFSETQ. This CDR3 is CASSRTSGKETQYF. The CDR3 DNA reads as TGCGCCAGCAGCAGGACTAGCGGTAAAGAGACCCAGTACTTC.

This rearrangement joins TRBV9 to TRBJ2-5; 9 nucleotides agree with TRBD2. After removal of 2 bases from V and 5 bases from J, the junction contained 7 bases not matched to a gene. Germline CDR1 and CDR2: SGDLS and YYNGEE. CDR3 size: 15 residues. CDR3: CASSVTSGRGETQYF. The CDR3 bases are TGTGCCAGCAGCGTGACTAGCGGAAGAGGGGAGACCCAGTACTTC.

This chain connects TRBV28 to TRBJ2-6; D unresolved. V gave up 3 bases and J gave up 3 bases, with 9 bases separating them. The CDR3 is made up of 15 amino acids. Germline lookup yields CDR1 MDHEN and CDR2 SYDVKM. Here the CDR3 reads CASSFAGRGANVLTF. In DNA, the CDR3 is TGTGCCAGCAGTTTTGCAGGCCGTGGGGCCAACGTCCTGACTTTC.

The CDR3 loop reads CASSSSGGTEAFF. CDR3 bases: TGTGCCAGCAGTTCCAGTGGTGGCACTGAAGCTTTCTTT. The V call is TRBV12-3 or TRBV12-4, the J call TRBJ1-1; D gene ambiguous. The CDR3 length is 13 residues. The ends were cut back, 4 bases at V and 4 bases at J, with 10 bases in the middle.

The chain uses TRBV6-2 or TRBV6-3 and TRBJ2-3; TRBD2 aligns across 15 bases. This CDR3 contains 18 residues. CDR1 is MNHEY and CDR2 is SVGEGT in the germline V gene. Trimming at V came to 2 bases and at J to 5 bases, leaving 8 bases not matched to a gene. The CDR3 reads CASSYPIGLAGGLDTQYF. The DNA for the CDR3 is TGTGCCAGCAGTTACCCTATCGGACTAGCGGGAGGGTTAGATACGCAGTATTTT.

The gene calls are TRBV28 and TRBJ1-5; D is uncertain. The V and J ends lost 2 bases and 3 bases respectively, with 8 bases between them. Germline loops: CDR1 MDHEN, CDR2 SYDVKM. This CDR3 comprises 14 residues. CDR3 amino acids: CASSLNRDNQPQHF. The CDR3 region has the DNA TGTGCCAGCAGTTTAAATCGGGACAATCAGCCCCAGCATTTT.

DNA of the CDR3: TGTGCCAGCAGTTACGTACAGACGGGGAGTGGAGAGCAGTTCTTC. It specifies CASSYVQTGSGEQFF. V and J are TRBV6-5 and TRBJ2-1; D may be TRBD2 (5 bases). Germline values: CDR1 MNHEY, CDR2 SVGAGI. The CDR3 totals 15 residues. Trimming removed 2 bases at V and 10 bases at J, with 18 bases between.

This chain connects TRBV6-5 to TRBJ2-1, with 13 bases fitting TRBD2. The CDR3 contains 15 residues. J was trimmed by 8 bases and V by 5 bases; bases with no gene match: 6. The germline CDR1 and CDR2 sequences are MNHEY and SVGAGI. CDR3 loop: CASSPGLAGVYEQFF. Written as DNA, the CDR3 is TGTGCCAGCAGTCCCGGACTAGCGGGGGTCTATGAGCAGTTCTTC.

The CDR3 spells CASSLTGSGANVLTF. CDR3 DNA: TGCGCCAGCAGCCTCACGGGCTCTGGGGCCAACGTCCTGACTTTC. This chain links TRBV4-1 with TRBJ2-6, with no clear D. The germline CDR1 and CDR2 sequences are MGHRA and YSYEKL. This CDR3 comprises 15 residues. Trimming left V 4 bases short and J 0 bases short, with 7 bases between.

The genes are TRBV4-2 and TRBJ1-3, with TRBD1 as a possible D gene (6 bases). The ends were cut back, 8 bases at V and 8 bases at J, with 10 bases in the middle. This CDR3 has 11 amino acids. CDR1 is LGHNA and CDR2 is YNFKEQ in the germline V gene. In nucleotides, the CDR3 is TGTGCCAGCCAACAGGGCCACACCATATATTTT. Its protein product is CASQQGHTIYF.

J is TRBJ1-1 and V is TRBV7-9; D not resolved. CDR1 and CDR2 (germline): SEHNR, FQNEAQ (reference sequence). The V and J ends lost 2 bases and 10 bases respectively, with 17 bases between them. CDR3 length: 14 amino acids. As DNA, the CDR3 is TGTGCCAGCAGCTTATTAGCTGGTTCCCCCGGAGCTTTCTTT. It codes for CASSLLAGSPGAFF. The variable domain in full, completed from reference TRBV7-9 and TRBJ1-1, reads DTGVSQNPRHKITKRGQNVTFRCDPISEHNRLYWYRQTLGQGPEFLTYFQNEAQLEKSRLLSDRFSAERPKGSFSTLEIQRTEQGDSAMYLCASSLLAGSPGAFFGQGTRLTVV.